This T cell receptor (beta chain) was captured in a study of CD8 T cells in ankylosing spondylitis. Study-wide findings and caveats: Previously reported in reactive arthritis synovial fluid and blood were some of the motif variants. Reports say disease-linked clones showed up significantly more in matched ankylosing spondylitis synovial fluid.

At least ten counts were recorded for this clonotype. Its antigen remains unidentified. Each TCR beta library was made by quantitative 5'-RACE that incorporated molecular barcodes. MiXCR, run by TCRdb on the 5' RACE reads, gives a single entry per CDR3 protein. The sample consists of 300,000 to 400,000 distinct CDR3 sequences, roughly 14% of them appearing once. The CDR3 is 14 amino acids. Unmatched junction bases numbered 8, after V lost 4 bases and J lost 4 bases. From germline, CDR1 is SQVTM and CDR2 ANQGSEA. The chain employs TRBV29-1 and TRBJ1-1; 8 bases fit TRBD1. The sample was blood, either unsorted or a sorted T cell fraction (not recorded which). The receptor was derived from a male donor with ankylosing spondylitis or in good health (not recorded which). The CDR3 DNA follows: TGCAGCGTTGTGGGGACAGGCGGGACCACTGAAGCTTTCTTT. Translation: CSVVGTGGTTEAFF.